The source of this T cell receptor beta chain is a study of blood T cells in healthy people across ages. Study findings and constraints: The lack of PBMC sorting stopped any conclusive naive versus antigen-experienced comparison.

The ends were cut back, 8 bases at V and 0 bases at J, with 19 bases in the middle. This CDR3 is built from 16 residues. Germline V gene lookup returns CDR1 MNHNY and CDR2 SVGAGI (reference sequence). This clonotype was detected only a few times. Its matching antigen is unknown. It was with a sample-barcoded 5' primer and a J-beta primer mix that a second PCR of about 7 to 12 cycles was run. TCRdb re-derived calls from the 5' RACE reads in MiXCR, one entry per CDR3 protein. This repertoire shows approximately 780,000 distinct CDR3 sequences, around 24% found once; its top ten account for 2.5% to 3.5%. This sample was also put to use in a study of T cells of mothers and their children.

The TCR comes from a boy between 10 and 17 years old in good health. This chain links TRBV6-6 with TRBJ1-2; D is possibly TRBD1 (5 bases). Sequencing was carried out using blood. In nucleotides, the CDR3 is TGTGCCAGCTCCCAGGTCCCAGGGAAAGCTAACTATGGCTACACCTTC. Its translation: CASSQVPGKANYGYTF.